The 27 T cell receptor beta chains presented below share a single source sample, sequenced in a study of blood T cells in healthy people across ages (dated by TCRdb to between 2014 and 2016). The library was built by means of 5' RACE. The reads were generated on an Illumina HiSeq 2500. The second PCR ran for about 6 to 12 cycles and used a J-beta primer mix along with a sample-barcoded 5' primer. The public reads were reanalyzed by TCRdb: fastp trimming at Q25, MiXCR alignment, in-frame beta chains only. Rows with one shared CDR3 protein collapse into an entry with the most common genes and DNA. Here the sample has about 810,000 distinct CDR3 sequences; 36% occur a single time. The ten largest account for 10% to 15% of the sample. The sample taken for sequencing was blood. These TCRs come from a man aged 18 to 35 in good health.

The chain joins TRBV4-1 to TRBJ2-5; D is ambiguous. Germline-derived CDR1 and CDR2 are MGHRA and YSYEKL. V was cut by 0 bases and J by 1 base, with 12 bases left in between. The CDR3 contains 16 residues. The CDR3 is CASSQEGRTLQETQYF. The CDR3 DNA is TGCGCCAGCAGCCAAGAAGGACGGACCCTCCAAGAGACCCAGTACTTC.

This chain joins TRBV20-1 and TRBJ1-2, with D unresolved. V was clipped by 6 bases and J by 7 bases, with 24 bases between them. Germline loops: CDR1 DFQATT, CDR2 SNEGSKA (reference sequence). This CDR3 contains 15 residues. This CDR3 reads CSATPDTVRTSGYTF. DNA of the CDR3: TGCAGTGCCACCCCAGATACAGTACGGACTAGTGGCTACACCTTC.

The J gene is TRBJ1-1, the V gene TRBV7-9; 9 bases align to TRBD1. CDR1 SEHNR and CDR2 FQNEAQ come from the germline V gene (reference sequence). This CDR3 has 17 residues. V lost 5 bases, J lost 6 bases, and 16 bases stayed unmatched. The CDR3 spells CASSRSGRDRDRPEAFF. CDR3 nucleotides: TGTGCCAGCAGCCGAAGCGGGAGGGACAGGGATAGGCCTGAAGCTTTCTTT.

The chain links TRBV4-3 to TRBJ2-7, with TRBD2 as a possible D gene (5 bases). Per germline, CDR1 LGHNA and CDR2 YSLEER. CDR3 length: 15 residues. Trimming took off 3 bases at V and 2 bases at J, with 14 bases between the two ends. CDR3: CASSQDLSVAYEQYF. The CDR3 nucleotides read TGCGCCAGCAGCCAGGATCTTAGCGTGGCCTACGAGCAGTACTTC.

This clonotype was observed once. The chain uses TRBV3-1 and TRBJ2-1; the D gene is possibly TRBD2 (5 bases). CDR1 and CDR2 from the germline V gene are LGHDT and YNNKEL (reference sequence). The CDR3 length is 13 residues. Trimming cost V 4 bases and J 9 bases, with 13 bases left between them. CDR3 amino acids: CASSPQLEGEQFF. As DNA, the CDR3 is TGTGCCAGCAGCCCGCAACTAGAGGGTGAGCAGTTCTTC.

The CDR3 protein is CASSLVGGAGSGEAFF. The DNA of the CDR3 is TGTGCCAGCAGCTTAGTGGGGGGGGCAGGGTCGGGTGAAGCTTTCTTT. This chain connects TRBV7-2 to TRBJ1-1; tentative D call: TRBD1 (6 bases). The V and J ends lost 1 base and 7 bases respectively, with 19 bases between them. Germline V CDR1 and CDR2: SGHTA, FQGNSA. The CDR3 contains 16 residues. The whole variable domain, filled in from reference TRBV7-2 and TRBJ1-1, reads GAGVSQSPSNKVTEKGKDVELRCDPISGHTALYWYRQSLGQGLEFLIYFQGNSAPDKSGLPSDRFSAERTGGSVSTLTIQRTQQEDSAVYLCASSLVGGAGSGEAFFGQGTRLTVV.

To note about this clonotype: Its ends do not fully match the called genes, so a read error is possible. J is TRBJ1-2 and V is TRBV5-1; TRBD1 aligns across 9 bases. The CDR3 loop spans 15 amino acids. Germline CDR1 reads SGHRS; CDR2 reads YFSETQ. The DNA for the CDR3 is TGCGTCAGCACCGCCGGTACAGGGGGCCGCAATGGCTACACCTTC. It is translated as CVSTAGTGGRNGYTF.

This clonotype was seen repeatedly, ten times or more. The rearrangement uses TRBV7-2 and TRBJ2-1; maybe TRBD1 (6 bases). Germline assignment: CDR1 SGHTA and CDR2 FQGNSA. The V and J ends lost 2 bases and 4 bases respectively, with 12 bases between them. CDR3 length equals 15 residues. Written as DNA, the CDR3 is TGTGCCAGCAGCTTATCACAGGGAACTTACAATGAGCAGTTCTTC. It translates to CASSLSQGTYNEQFF.

The CDR3 sequence is CASSIVTGSLSSYNEQYF. CDR3 bases: TGTGCCAGCAGCATAGTAACAGGGTCGTTAAGCTCCTACAATGAGCAGTACTTC. The chain employs TRBV5-8 and TRBJ2-1; D may be TRBD1 (6 bases). The J call may be in error: the DNA end matches TRBJ2-7 better. The CDR3 totals 18 residues. Germline V gene lookup returns CDR1 SGHTS and CDR2 YDEGEE.

The V call is TRBV6-5, the J call TRBJ2-1; 10 nucleotides line up with TRBD2. The CDR3 spans 15 residues. Unmatched junction bases numbered 8, after V lost 4 bases and J lost 8 bases. Germline V CDR1 and CDR2: MNHEY, SVGAGI. In nucleotides, the CDR3 is TGTGCCAGCAGTTTCCTCACTAGCGGGGCCCATGAGCAGTTCTTC. This translates into CASSFLTSGAHEQFF.

This sequence joins TRBV29-1 and TRBJ2-2, with a tentative D call TRBD1 (5 bases). The CDR3 has 14 residues. Deletions cut 6 bases from V and 2 bases from J, with 13 bases between. From germline, CDR1 is SQVTM and CDR2 ANQGSEA. For the CDR3, the DNA is TGCAGCGTGAAACTGACAGTTAACACCGGGGAGCTGTTTTTT. Translating it yields CSVKLTVNTGELFF.

As concerns this clonotype: With a much larger clone just one base away, this may be a read error. The V call is TRBV12-3 or TRBV12-4, the J call TRBJ2-3; D is possibly TRBD1 (5 bases). The V end was cut by 5 bases, the J end by 6 bases, with 15 bases between. The CDR3 is 14 residues long. CDR3 nucleotide sequence: TGTGCCAGCAGTGTAGGGGTTACTACCGATACGCAGTATTTT. Translating gives CASSVGVTTDTQYF.

J is TRBJ2-3 and V is TRBV5-1; 8 bases map to TRBD2. Germline values: CDR1 SGHRS, CDR2 YFSETQ. This CDR3 is 17 amino acids long. With V trimmed by 4 bases and J by 2 bases, 12 bases remained unmatched. CDR3 loop: CASSRGRAGAYTDTQYF. As DNA, the CDR3 is TGCGCCAGCAGCAGGGGACGAGCGGGGGCTTACACAGATACGCAGTATTTT.

The genes are TRBV7-2 and TRBJ1-2; D remains ambiguous. This CDR3 has 14 residues. Germline V gene sequence: CDR1 SGHTA, CDR2 FQGNSA. Trimming removed 5 bases from V and 9 bases from J, with 19 bases in between. CDR3 sequence reads: CASSADSDPRSYTF. In DNA, the CDR3 is TGTGCCAGCAGCGCAGACTCGGACCCAAGGAGCTACACCTTC.

In its sample, this clonotype was seen a few times. The J gene is TRBJ1-2, the V gene TRBV5-6, with 7 bases matching TRBD1. The trim removed 1 base at V and 8 bases at J, leaving 14 bases unmatched. The CDR3 totals 16 residues. Germline V gene lookup returns CDR1 SGHDT and CDR2 YYEEEE. In DNA, the CDR3 is TGTGCCAGCAGCTTGTGGGACAGTCCGTTCCCCCGCGGCTACACCTTC. Its protein product is CASSLWDSPFPRGYTF.

This clonotype was detected a few times. The chain recombines TRBV5-6 with TRBJ1-1, with D unresolved. V shed 1 base and J shed 6 bases, with 13 bases lying between them. The CDR3 extends over 14 amino acids. Germline-derived CDR1 and CDR2 are SGHDT and YYEEEE. The CDR3 here is CASSLSPGYPEAFF. CDR3 nucleotides: TGTGCCAGCAGCTTGAGTCCCGGGTACCCTGAAGCTTTCTTT. The whole variable domain, remainder taken from reference TRBV5-6 and TRBJ1-1, is DAGVTQSPTHLIKTRGQQVTLRCSPKSGHDTVSWYQQALGQGPQFIFQYYEEEERQRGNFPDRFSGHQFPNYSSELNVNALLLGDSALYLCASSLSPGYPEAFFGQGTRLTVV.

This clonotype was observed at least ten times. The rearrangement links TRBV20-1 to TRBJ1-1; 7 positions agree with TRBD1. Looked up from germline, CDR1 is DFQATT and CDR2 is SNEGSKA (reference sequence). Trimming removed 0 bases from V and 1 base from J; junction bases left unmatched: 2. This CDR3 has 14 amino acids. The CDR3 DNA reads TGCAGTGCTAGAGATGGGACAGAGAACACTGAAGCTTTCTTT. This codes for CSARDGTENTEAFF.

V and J are TRBV7-3 and TRBJ1-2; maybe TRBD1 (5 bases). The length of the CDR3 is 17 residues. Deletions cut 5 bases from V and 0 bases from J, with 19 bases between. Germline-derived CDR1 and CDR2 are SGHTA and FQGTGA. The CDR3 loop reads CASSPRGGTNTNYGYTF. As DNA, the CDR3 is TGTGCCAGCAGCCCCCGCGGGGGTACTAATACTAACTATGGCTACACCTTC.

Concerning this clonotype itself: Its ends do not fully match the called genes, so a read error is possible. The genes are TRBV10-3 and TRBJ2-7; the match to TRBD1 covers 9 bases. CDR1 and CDR2 from the germline V gene are ENHRY and SYGVKD. The CDR3 runs 13 residues. For the CDR3, the DNA is TGTGCCACCAGTGGGACAGGGCAGTCCGAGCAGTACTTC. Translated, it gives CATSGTGQSEQYF.

This clonotype turned up a few times. The V and J genes are TRBV7-2 and TRBJ2-6, with D possibly being TRBD1 (5 bases). There are 18 residues in the CDR3. Trimming took off 2 bases at V and 0 bases at J, with 14 bases between the two ends. Germline CDR1 reads SGHTA; CDR2 reads FQGNSA. The CDR3 protein is CASSLRGARPSGANVLTF. The CDR3 DNA reads as TGTGCCAGCAGCTTAAGGGGCGCAAGGCCCTCTGGGGCCAACGTCCTGACTTTC. Filled out from reference TRBV7-2 and TRBJ2-6, the complete variable domain reads GAGVSQSPSNKVTEKGKDVELRCDPISGHTALYWYRQSLGQGLEFLIYFQGNSAPDKSGLPSDRFSAERTGGSVSTLTIQRTQQEDSAVYLCASSLRGARPSGANVLTFGAGSRLTVL.

J is TRBJ2-3 and V is TRBV30; TRBD2 matches 8 bases. The J segment lost 5 bases and the V segment lost 3 bases, leaving 16 bases of the junction unmatched. The CDR3 contains 17 residues. Germline-derived CDR1 and CDR2 are GTSNPN and SVGIG (reference sequence). The CDR3 spells CAWRDIRGLAGRDTQYF. The CDR3 DNA follows: TGTGCCTGGAGAGATATACGAGGTCTAGCGGGCCGAGATACGCAGTATTTT.

The chain carries TRBV3-1 and TRBJ2-5; 10 bases align to TRBD2. Germline V gives CDR1 LGHDT, CDR2 YNNKEL (reference sequence). V was clipped by 0 bases and J by 0 bases; unmatched bases: 10. The CDR3 is 19 residues long. CDR3 nucleotide sequence: TGTGCCAGCAGCCAAGAAATGCAGCGGGGGGGACCGTACCAAGAGACCCAGTACTTC. Its translation: CASSQEMQRGGPYQETQYF.

The table lists this clonotype with a few counts. This rearrangement joins TRBV4-1 to TRBJ2-3; the D call may be TRBD1 or TRBD2 (5 bases each). There are 16 residues in the CDR3. Trimming removed 0 bases at V and 0 bases at J, with 10 bases between. The germline V gene has CDR1 MGHRA and CDR2 YSYEKL. CDR3 in amino acids: CASSQDEGYSTDTQYF. The CDR3 DNA sequence: TGCGCCAGCAGCCAAGATGAGGGGTATAGCACAGATACGCAGTATTTT.

This chain links TRBV7-9 with TRBJ2-5; the D gene is possibly TRBD2 (6 bases). Germline V gene sequence: CDR1 SEHNR, CDR2 FQNEAQ (reference sequence). CDR3 length: 15 amino acids. V was trimmed by 5 bases and J by 0 bases, leaving 13 bases between them. The CDR3 DNA is TGTGCCAGCAGCCCCCCAGGAGGGAACCAAGAGACCCAGTACTTC. This encodes CASSPPGGNQETQYF.

Here the CDR3 reads CSVRRGTGQETQYF. Here the CDR3 DNA reads TGCAGCGTCCGGAGAGGTACAGGACAAGAGACCCAGTACTTC. J is TRBJ2-5 and V is TRBV29-1; possibly TRBD1 for D (5 bases). The CDR3 is 14 residues long. Germline loops: CDR1 SQVTM, CDR2 ANQGSEA. Trimming removed 6 bases from V and 2 bases from J, with 16 bases in between.

This chain joins TRBV9 and TRBJ2-1; D is ambiguous. Germline V gives CDR1 SGDLS, CDR2 YYNGEE. The CDR3 has 14 amino acids. The V end lost 4 bases, the J end lost 10 bases, and 18 bases lay between the germline ends. This CDR3 is CASSSQGPAYEQFF. The DNA for the CDR3 is TGTGCCAGCAGCTCTCAAGGACCCGCCTACGAGCAGTTCTTC. Full variable domain (missing parts from reference TRBV9 and TRBJ2-1): DSGVTQTPKHLITATGQRVTLRCSPRSGDLSVYWYQQSLDQGLQFLIQYYNGEERAKGNILERFSAQQFPDLHSELNLSSLELGDSALYFCASSSQGPAYEQFFGPGTRLTVL.

J is TRBJ2-1 and V is TRBV6-5; 11 positions match TRBD2. Germline V gives CDR1 MNHEY, CDR2 SVGAGI. This CDR3 has 15 amino acids. V lost 0 bases to trimming and J lost 6 bases; unmatched junction nucleotides: 1. CDR3 loop: CASSYSSGGGNEQFF. The CDR3 nucleotides read TGTGCCAGCAGTTACTCTAGCGGGGGGGGCAATGAGCAGTTCTTC.